Here is one T cell receptor beta chain with its context. Antigen: not known. This CDR3 spans 12 amino acids. Germline V gene data show CDR1 as SEHNR and CDR2 as FQNEAQ (reference sequence). Trimming left V 7 bases short and J 8 bases short, with 9 bases between. In this cohort, patients with other autoimmune diseases, uncontrolled infections, pregnancy or lactation were excluded. Patients were diagnosed from clinical symptoms, serum thyroxine, TRAb, thyroid ultrasound and orbital computed tomography. The PBMCs were taken from less than 11 ml of fresh peripheral blood. These data are taken from a study of Graves' ophthalmopathy and Graves' hyperthyroidism. General study points: In blood appeared most of the expanded thyroid clonotypes whose frequency exceeded 0.001.

Amplified TCR beta CDR3 regions were obtained using RNA transcripts as template. Following a first-round RT-PCR that used HTBI primers, a second-round multiplex PCR was carried out. MiXCR was run by TCRdb on the multiplex PCR reads, yielding one entry per CDR3 protein. The table lists approximately 210,000 distinct CDR3 sequences, 20% to 25% of them singletons, with 35% to 55% in the top ten. The material sequenced was peripheral blood. This clonotype was sampled from a woman between 50 and 59 years old with Graves' ophthalmopathy. V and J are TRBV7-9 and TRBJ1-6, with D tentatively TRBD1 (5 bases). CDR3 nucleotides: TGTGCCAGCAAAAAAGGGGATTCACCCCTCCACTTT. Protein: CASKKGDSPLHF.